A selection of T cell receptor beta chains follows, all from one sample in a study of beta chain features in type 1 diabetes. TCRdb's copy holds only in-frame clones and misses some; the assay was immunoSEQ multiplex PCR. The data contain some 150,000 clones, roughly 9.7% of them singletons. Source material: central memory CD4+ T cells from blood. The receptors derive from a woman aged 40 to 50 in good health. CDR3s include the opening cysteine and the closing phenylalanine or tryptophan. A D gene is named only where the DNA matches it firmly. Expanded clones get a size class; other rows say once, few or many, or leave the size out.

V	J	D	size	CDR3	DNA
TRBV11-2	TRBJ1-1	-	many	CASSHNSGTFTEAFF	TGTGCCAGCAGCCACAATTCCGGGACATTCACTGAAGCTTTCTTT
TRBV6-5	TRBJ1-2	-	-	CASTPLNYGYTF	TGTGCCAGCACCCCTCTTAACTATGGCTACACCTTC
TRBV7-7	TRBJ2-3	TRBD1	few	CASSPGGASTDTQYF	TGTGCCAGCAGCCCAGGGGGCGCAAGCACAGATACGCAGTATTTT
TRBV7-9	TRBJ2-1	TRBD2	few	CASSLEGSGVYNEQFF	TGTGCCAGCAGCTTGGAAGGTAGCGGGGTCTACAATGAGCAGTTCTTC
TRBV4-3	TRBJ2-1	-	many	CASSLRGGAYNEQFF	TGCGCCAGCAGCCTTCGTGGCGGGGCCTACAATGAGCAGTTCTTC
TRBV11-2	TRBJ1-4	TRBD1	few	CASSPDRAEKLFF	TGTGCCAGCAGCCCGGACAGGGCCGAAAAACTGTTTTTT
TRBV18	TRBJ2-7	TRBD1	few	CASSPWTGHGEQYF	TGTGCCAGCTCACCTTGGACAGGGCATGGCGAGCAGTACTTC
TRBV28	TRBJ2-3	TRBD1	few	CASKQGAGGTDTQYF	TGTGCCAGCAAACAGGGGGCCGGTGGCACAGATACGCAGTATTTT
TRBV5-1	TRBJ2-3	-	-	CASSPPRSGPTDTQYF	TGCGCCAGCAGCCCCCCCCGGAGCGGCCCCACAGATACGCAGTATTTT
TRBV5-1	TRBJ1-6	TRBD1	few	CASSQRTGGYNSPLHF	TGCGCCAGCAGCCAGAGGACAGGGGGCTATAATTCACCCCTCCACTTT
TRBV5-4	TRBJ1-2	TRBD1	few	CASSSGQGRGYGYTF	TGTGCCAGCAGCTCAGGACAGGGCCGGGGCTATGGCTACACCTTC
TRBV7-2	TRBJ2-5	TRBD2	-	CASSPGTSGGGQYF	TGTGCCAGCAGCCCCGGGACTAGCGGTGGAGGGCAGTACTTC
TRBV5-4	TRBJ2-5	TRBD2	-	CASSSPGGRQETQYF	TGTGCCAGCAGCTCCCCGGGGGGGCGACAAGAGACCCAGTACTTC
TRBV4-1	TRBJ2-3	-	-	CASSLGDSPTDTQYF	TGCGCCAGCAGCCTAGGGGACTCTCCCACAGATACGCAGTATTTT
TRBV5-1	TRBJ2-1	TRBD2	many	CASSLLAGAYNEQFF	TGCGCCAGCAGCTTGCTAGCGGGCGCCTACAATGAGCAGTTCTTC
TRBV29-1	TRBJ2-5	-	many	CSVEGGARKTQYF	TGCAGCGTTGAAGGCGGGGCGAGAAAGACCCAGTACTTC
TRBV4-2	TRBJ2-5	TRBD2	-	CASSQDHGAGGAETQYF	TGTGCCAGCAGCCAAGATCATGGAGCGGGGGGCGCAGAGACCCAGTACTTC
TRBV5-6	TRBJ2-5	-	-	CASSLTQVQETQYF	TGTGCCAGCAGCTTGACGCAGGTCCAAGAGACCCAGTACTTC
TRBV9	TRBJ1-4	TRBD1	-	CASSVEDRVYEKLFF	TGTGCCAGCAGCGTCGAGGACAGGGTTTATGAAAAACTGTTTTTT
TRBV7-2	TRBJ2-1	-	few	CASREPGARYNEQFF	TGTGCCAGCAGGGAACCTGGGGCCAGATACAATGAGCAGTTCTTC
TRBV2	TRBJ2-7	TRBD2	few	CASSLSGGATHEQYF	TGTGCCAGCAGTTTAAGCGGGGGGGCTACCCACGAGCAGTACTTC
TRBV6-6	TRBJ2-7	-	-	CASSPGQPYEQYF	TGTGCCAGCAGTCCGGGACAACCCTACGAGCAGTACTTC
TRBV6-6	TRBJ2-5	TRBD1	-	CASSPGTGKRAQYF	TGTGCCAGCAGCCCCGGGACAGGGAAGAGGGCCCAGTACTTC
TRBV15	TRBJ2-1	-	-	CATSRGGVNEQFF	TGTGCCACCAGCCGAGGGGGGGTTAATGAGCAGTTCTTC
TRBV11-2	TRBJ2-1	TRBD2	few	CASSWTSGDYNEQFF	TGTGCCAGCAGCTGGACTAGCGGGGACTACAATGAGCAGTTCTTC
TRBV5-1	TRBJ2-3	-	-	CASKGGPSTDTQYF	TGCGCCAGCAAGGGGGGGCCTAGCACAGATACGCAGTATTTT
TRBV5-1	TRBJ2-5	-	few	CASSPGSQETQYF	TGCGCCAGCAGCCCCGGGTCTCAAGAGACCCAGTACTTC
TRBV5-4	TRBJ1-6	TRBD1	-	CASSFDRVSPLHF	TGTGCCAGCAGCTTCGACAGGGTTTCACCCCTCCACTTT
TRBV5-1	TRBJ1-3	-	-	CASSLAGGSGNTIYF	TGCGCCAGCAGCTTGGCCGGGGGCTCTGGAAACACCATATATTTT
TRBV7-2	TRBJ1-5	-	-	CASSFDTSRPQHF	TGTGCCAGCAGCTTCGACACCTCGAGACCCCAGCATTTT
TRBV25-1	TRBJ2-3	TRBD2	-	CASSPSGGRGDTQYF	TGTGCCAGCAGTCCTAGCGGGGGGCGTGGAGATACGCAGTATTTT
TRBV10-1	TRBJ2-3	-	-	CASSESRGATDTQYF	TGCGCCAGCAGTGAGTCTCGCGGGGCCACAGATACGCAGTATTTT
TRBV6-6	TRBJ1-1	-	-	CATNRQVEAFF	TGTGCCACAAACCGACAGGTCGAAGCTTTCTTT
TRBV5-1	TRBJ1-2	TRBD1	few	CASRSWDSRDGYTF	TGCGCCAGCAGATCCTGGGACAGCAGAGATGGCTACACCTTC
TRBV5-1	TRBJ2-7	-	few	CASSYTSDEQYF	TGCGCCAGCAGCTACACTAGTGACGAGCAGTACTTC
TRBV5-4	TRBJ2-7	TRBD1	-	CASSSKLNRGVDEQYF	TGTGCCAGCAGCTCAAAATTAAACAGGGGAGTCGACGAGCAGTACTTC
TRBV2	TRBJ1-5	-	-	CASTPSGGSNQPQHF	TGTGCCAGCACCCCATCGGGGGGAAGCAATCAGCCCCAGCATTTT
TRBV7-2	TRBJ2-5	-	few	CASSFGRQETQYF	TGTGCCAGCAGCTTTGGCAGACAAGAGACCCAGTACTTC
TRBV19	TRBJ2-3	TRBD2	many	CASSTGLEVRTDTQYF	TGTGCCAGTAGTACAGGACTAGAGGTGCGCACAGATACGCAGTATTTT
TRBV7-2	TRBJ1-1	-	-	CASSLASDFTEAFF	TGTGCCAGCAGCTTAGCCTCAGATTTCACTGAAGCTTTCTTT
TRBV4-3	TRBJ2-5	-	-	CASSPQFSETQYF	TGCGCCAGCAGCCCCCAGTTTTCTGAGACCCAGTACTTC
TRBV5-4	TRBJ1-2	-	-	CASSLPGRNAPYGYTF	TGTGCCAGCAGCCTGCCTGGCAGGAACGCACCCTATGGCTACACCTTC
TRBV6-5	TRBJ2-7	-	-	CASSYRDKLSYEQYF	TGTGCCAGCAGTTACAGGGACAAACTCTCCTACGAGCAGTACTTC
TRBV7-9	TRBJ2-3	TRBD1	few	CASSQGQGADTQYF	TGTGCCAGCAGCCAGGGACAGGGGGCGGATACGCAGTATTTT
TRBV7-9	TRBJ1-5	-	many	CASSHDNSNQPQHF	TGTGCCAGCAGCCACGACAATAGCAATCAGCCCCAGCATTTT
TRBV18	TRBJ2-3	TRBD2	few	CASSRFSGEYTDTQYF	TGTGCCAGCTCACGATTTAGCGGGGAGTACACAGATACGCAGTATTTT
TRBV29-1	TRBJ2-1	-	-	CSVGITYNEQFF	TGCAGCGTTGGTATTACCTACAATGAGCAGTTCTTC
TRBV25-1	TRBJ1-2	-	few	CASTREGPYGYTF	TGTGCCAGCACCAGAGAGGGTCCCTATGGCTACACCTTC
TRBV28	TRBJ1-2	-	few	CASTARTDYGYTF	TGTGCCAGCACCGCACGGACAGATTATGGCTACACCTTC
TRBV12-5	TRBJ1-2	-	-	CASGFSGRDYGYTF	TGTGCTAGTGGTTTCAGCGGACGGGACTATGGCTACACCTTC
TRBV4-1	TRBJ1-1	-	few	CASLPLGGTEAFF	TGCGCCAGCCTCCCCTTAGGAGGCACTGAAGCTTTCTTT